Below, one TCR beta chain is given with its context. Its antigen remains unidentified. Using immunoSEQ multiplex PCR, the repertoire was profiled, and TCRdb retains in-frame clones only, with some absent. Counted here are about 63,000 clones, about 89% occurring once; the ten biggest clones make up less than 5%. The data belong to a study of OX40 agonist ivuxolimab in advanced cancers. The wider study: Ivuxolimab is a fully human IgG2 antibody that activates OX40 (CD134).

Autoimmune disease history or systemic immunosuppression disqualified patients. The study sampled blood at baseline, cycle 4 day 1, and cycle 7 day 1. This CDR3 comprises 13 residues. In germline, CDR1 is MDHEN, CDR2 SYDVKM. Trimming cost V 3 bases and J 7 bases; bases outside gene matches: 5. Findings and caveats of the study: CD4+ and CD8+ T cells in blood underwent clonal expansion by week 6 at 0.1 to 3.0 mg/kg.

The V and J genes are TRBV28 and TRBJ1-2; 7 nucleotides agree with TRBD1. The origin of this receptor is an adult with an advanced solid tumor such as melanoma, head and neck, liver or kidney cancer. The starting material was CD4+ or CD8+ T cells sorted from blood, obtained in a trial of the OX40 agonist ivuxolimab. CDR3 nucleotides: TGTGCCAGCAGTTTCGACAGGGAAGCTGGCTACACCTTC. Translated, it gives CASSFDREAGYTF.